These 10 T cell receptor beta chains came from one sample sequenced in a study of blood T cell repertoires in COVID-19. The table came from immunoSEQ multiplex PCR; TCRdb's copy has only in-frame clones and leaves some out. The table has about 210,000 clones, around 83% seen once; the top ten hold under 3.5%. Material for sequencing was peripheral blood. The receptors here all came from a man in his fifties with active or convalescent COVID-19.

The chain couples TRBV27 to TRBJ1-2; D might be TRBD1 (6 bases). The CDR3 sequence is 14 residues long. V was cut by 3 bases and J by 7 bases, with 15 bases left in between. From germline, CDR1 is MNHEY and CDR2 SMNVEV (reference sequence). This CDR3 is CASSFRGGEGGYTF. The CDR3, as DNA: TGTGCCAGCAGTTTTCGAGGGGGAGAGGGTGGCTACACCTTC.

The V and J genes are TRBV2 and TRBJ1-5; tentative D call: TRBD1 (5 bases). Trimming removed 4 bases from V and 6 bases from J, with 13 bases in between. The germline V gene encodes CDR1 SNHLY and CDR2 FYNNEI. CDR3 size: 14 residues. CDR3 DNA: TGTGCCAGCAGTGGGAAGGGGCTCGGTCAGCCCCAGCATTTT. Translating it yields CASSGKGLGQPQHF.

The chain employs TRBV6-1 and TRBJ2-1; the D is unclear. This CDR3 is 13 amino acids long. CDR1 is MNHNS, CDR2 SASEGT, per germline. The ends were cut back, 1 base at V and 9 bases at J, with 10 bases in the middle. DNA for the CDR3: TGTGCCAGCAGTGAAGGAGTGTTCGGTGAGCAGTTCTTC. Amino acid sequence: CASSEGVFGEQFF.

DNA of the CDR3: TGTGCCAGCAGCAAAGGGAGGGTTGCCGGGGAGCTGTTTTTT. This encodes CASSKGRVAGELFF. V is TRBV9 and J is TRBJ2-2, with 7 bases identical to TRBD2. This CDR3 spans 14 amino acids. The junction had 6 bases not matched to a gene; V was cut back by 4 bases and J by 6 bases. Germline CDR1 is SGDLS and CDR2 is YYNGEE.

In the case of this clone: One junction end does not reproduce the germline sequence, and a read error may be involved. In the same sample, other DNA sequences code for this CDR3. Here the CDR3 DNA reads TGTGCCAGTAGTATAGCGGGAGGCATCTCCTACGAGCAGTACTTT. It is translated as CASSIAGGISYEQYF. The rearrangement links TRBV19 to TRBJ2-7; 7 bases map to TRBD2. This CDR3 has 15 residues. Germline-derived CDR1 and CDR2 are LNHDA and SQIVND (reference sequence).

The V and J genes are TRBV7-2 and TRBJ1-1; a possible D gene is TRBD1 (5 bases). CDR3 length: 15 amino acids. The V gene lost 4 bases and the J gene lost 0 bases, with 12 bases spanning the gap. CDR1 and CDR2 from the germline V gene are SGHTA and FQGNSA. CDR3 bases: TGTGCCAGCAGCTCCCCCAGGGTTGTGAACACTGAAGCTTTCTTT. It is translated as CASSSPRVVNTEAFF. Full variable domain (missing parts from reference TRBV7-2 and TRBJ1-1): GAGVSQSPSNKVTEKGKDVELRCDPISGHTALYWYRQSLGQGLEFLIYFQGNSAPDKSGLPSDRFSAERTGGSVSTLTIQRTQQEDSAVYLCASSSPRVVNTEAFFGQGTRLTVV.

V and J are TRBV5-4 and TRBJ2-1, with 8 bases that match TRBD2. Germline V gene lookup returns CDR1 SGHNT and CDR2 YYREEE (reference sequence). The CDR3 covers 12 residues. Unmatched junction bases numbered 4, after V lost 6 bases and J lost 8 bases. CDR3 coding DNA: TGTGCCAGCACCCGGGGGGGGGATGAGCAGTTCTTC. Translation: CASTRGGDEQFF.

The rearrangement joins TRBV7-2 to TRBJ1-2, with 8 nucleotides matching TRBD1. The germline gives CDR1 SGHTA, CDR2 FQGNSA. V was clipped by 3 bases and J by 3 bases; unmatched bases: 6. CDR3 length: 15 residues. In DNA, the CDR3 is TGTGCCAGCAGCTTTCCCCTGGGACAGGACTATGGCTACACCTTC. Protein sequence: CASSFPLGQDYGYTF.

V usage is TRBV3-1 (or the pseudogene TRBV3-2) and J usage is TRBJ1-2, with 8 bases fitting TRBD1. The CDR3 has 15 amino acids. Germline trimming cut 2 bases from V and 6 bases from J; bases unmatched to any gene: 8. Germline loops: CDR1 LGHDT, CDR2 YNNKEL (reference sequence). The CDR3 region has the DNA TGTGCCAGCAGCCAAATTAGTACAGGGGGGGATGGCTACACCTTC. It specifies CASSQISTGGDGYTF.

The DNA of the CDR3 is TGTGCCAGCAGCTTAGTGGGCGGGAGCTCCTACAATGAGCAGTTCTTC. Its protein product is CASSLVGGSSYNEQFF. This chain connects TRBV7-9 to TRBJ2-1, with 7 bases identical to TRBD2. V was pared by 1 base and J by 0 bases, with 3 bases of the junction left unmatched. The CDR3 is 16 residues long. Germline loops: CDR1 SEHNR, CDR2 FQNEAQ (reference sequence). The whole variable domain, remainder taken from reference TRBV7-9 and TRBJ2-1, is DTGVSQNPRHKITKRGQNVTFRCDPISEHNRLYWYRQTLGQGPEFLTYFQNEAQLEKSRLLSDRFSAERPKGSFSTLEIQRTEQGDSAMYLCASSLVGGSSYNEQFFGPGTRLTVL.